This T cell receptor beta chain was recovered during a study of response to subunit inactivated influenza vaccine. Regarding the study as a whole: Authors suggested few new T cells are recruited by each seasonal influenza vaccination.

TCRdb re-called the RT-PCR reads with MiXCR, one entry per CDR3 protein. The data hold under 200,000 distinct CDR3 sequences, with approximately 11% observed a single time. This clonotype was detected many times. The antigen is not known. Trimming took 6 bases from V and 0 from J, leaving 11 bases between them. The CDR3 runs to 14 residues. Germline loops: CDR1 SQVTM, CDR2 ANQGSEA. The sample in question was non-naive T cells sorted from PBMCs, obtained roughly 45 days after vaccination. The TCR originated in a man aged 45-60 years who received an inactivated influenza vaccine. The V call is TRBV29-1, the J call TRBJ2-2; no firm D call. The chain's CDR3 is CSVSRAANTGELFF. The CDR3 DNA follows: TGCAGCGTCTCTAGGGCCGCGAACACCGGGGAGCTGTTTTTT.